This TCR beta chain comes out of a study of cytotoxic CD8 clonotypes in ibrutinib-treated CLL. Findings and caveats of the study: The study found clonality rose at ibrutinib response, then fell toward baseline at progression.

CDR3 length: 13 amino acids. The junction had 8 bases not matched to a gene; V was cut back by 7 bases and J by 5 bases. Germline V gene data show CDR1 as SNHLY and CDR2 as FYNNEI. Sequencing was designed to attain a depth spanning 1 in 200,000 to 1 in 1 million T cells. This table comes from immunoSEQ multiplex PCR, and its TCRdb copy is limited to in-frame clones, with some not included. Of roughly 42,000 clones in the sample, 60% to 70% were seen once. This clone was seen many times. What it recognizes is unknown. Sequenced here: PBMCs, sampled after 24 months of ibrutinib treatment. This TCR derives from a human donor with chronic lymphocytic leukemia. The rearrangement links TRBV2 to TRBJ2-7; 7 positions agree with TRBD1. CDR3 loop: CASKGLRGHEQYF. CDR3 sequence (DNA): TGTGCCAGCAAGGGTTTGAGGGGGCACGAGCAGTACTTC.